Shown below are 29 T cell receptor beta chains from a single sample sequenced in a study of radiotherapy plus CTLA-4 blockade in lung cancer listed by TCRdb under 2018. Library preparation employed the immunoSEQ multiplex PCR assay. TCRdb limited this immuneACCESS table to in-frame rearrangements with V and J called. A share of clones is missing; checked studies link under half to unresolved V genes, and the rest is unexplained. A total of 81,000 or so clones appear in this sample, under 85% of them only once. Of the sample, 0.65% to 0.85% is held by the ten largest clones. The specimen was peripheral blood, collected from a patient treated with radiotherapy plus ipilimumab. Receptors were obtained from a human donor with non-small cell lung cancer who had stable disease on radiotherapy plus ipilimumab.

The chain has TRBV7-6 and TRBJ1-2; TRBD1 is a possible D gene (6 bases). The V and J ends lost 4 bases and 8 bases respectively, with 20 bases between them. CDR3 size: 15 residues. CDR1 is SGHVS and CDR2 is FNYEAQ in the germline V gene. The DNA of the CDR3 is TGTGCCAGCAGCTCTGGTGTCAGGGGTGCGTCCGGCTACACCTTC. This encodes CASSSGVRGASGYTF.

J is TRBJ2-3 and V is TRBV7-9; D is undetermined. Trimming took 1 base from V and 0 from J, leaving 2 bases between them. Germline assignment: CDR1 SEHNR and CDR2 FQNEAQ (reference sequence). CDR3 size: 13 residues. CDR3 nucleotides: TGTGCCAGCAGCTTAGACAGCACAGATACGCAGTATTTT. Encoded protein: CASSLDSTDTQYF.

In the case of this clone: The identical CDR3 is also encoded by other nucleotide sequences in the sample. The chain employs TRBV20-1 and TRBJ1-2; unclear D gene. Germline lookup yields CDR1 DFQATT and CDR2 SNEGSKA (reference sequence). CDR3 size: 11 residues. V was shortened by 5 bases and J by 6 bases, with 10 bases between the two germline ends. CDR3 sequence (DNA): TGCAGTGCTTCCGCAGGAAATGGCTACACCTTC. Translated, it gives CSASAGNGYTF.

This clone was seen more than once but under ten times. The chain couples TRBV7-9 to TRBJ1-2; maybe TRBD1 (6 bases). The CDR3 is 18 amino acids. Between the trimmed V and J ends, which lost 2 bases and 3 bases, there was a span of 22 bases. Germline V gives CDR1 SEHNR, CDR2 FQNEAQ (reference sequence). The CDR3 DNA sequence: TGTGCCAGCAGCTTAAACGACAGGCCTCGATCCTCCTACTATGGCTACACCTTC. Translating it yields CASSLNDRPRSSYYGYTF.

The chain uses TRBV7-9 and TRBJ2-5; 10 bases are a match to TRBD2. The CDR3 consists of 15 residues. Germline V CDR1 and CDR2: SEHNR, FQNEAQ (reference sequence). The V and J ends lost 1 base and 9 bases, in that order; junction bases with no gene match: 8. As DNA, the CDR3 is TGTGCCAGCAGCTTAGAATGGACTAGCGGAGATCCCCAGTACTTC. Translation: CASSLEWTSGDPQYF.

This clone came up a few times. This chain uses TRBV4-1 with TRBJ2-2; 11 bases align to TRBD2. This CDR3 spans 16 amino acids. CDR1 and CDR2 (germline): MGHRA, YSYEKL. V was pared by 4 bases and J by 1 base, with 2 bases of the junction left unmatched. For the CDR3, the DNA is TGCGCCAGCAGCCCCGGGACTAGCGGGAACACCGGGGAGCTGTTTTTT. The encoded protein is CASSPGTSGNTGELFF.

The rearrangement uses TRBV15 and TRBJ2-1; TRBD2 matches 7 bases. The CDR3 runs to 16 residues. V was pared by 0 bases and J by 5 bases, with 7 bases of the junction left unmatched. CDR1 is LNHNV, CDR2 YYDKDF, per germline (reference sequence). The CDR3, as DNA: TGTGCCACCAGCAGAGATTACGGCGGGAGCAACAATGAGCAGTTCTTC. Translation: CATSRDYGGSNNEQFF.

V is TRBV28 and J is TRBJ1-6, with TRBD1 matching over 9 bases. Unmatched junction bases numbered 7, after V lost 3 bases and J lost 7 bases. The CDR3 contains 16 residues. Germline assignment: CDR1 MDHEN and CDR2 SYDVKM. The CDR3 DNA is TGTGCCAGCAGTTTCTACCTTACAGGGGGCAATTCACCCCTCCACTTT. Residues: CASSFYLTGGNSPLHF.

This clone is a singleton in its sample. The chain combines TRBV4-1 with TRBJ1-5, with a weak D call TRBD1 (5 bases). The CDR3 is 15 residues long. V was trimmed by 4 bases and J by 9 bases, leaving 19 bases between them. In germline, CDR1 is MGHRA, CDR2 YSYEKL. The CDR3 sequence: CASSPGGRRAWPQHF. CDR3 nucleotides: TGCGCCAGCAGCCCGGGGGGACGGAGGGCCTGGCCCCAGCATTTT.

The chain couples TRBV7-2 to TRBJ1-2, with TRBD1 as a possible D gene (5 bases). The CDR3 has 14 amino acids. Germline V gives CDR1 SGHTA, CDR2 FQGNSA. V gave up 6 bases and J gave up 6 bases, with 17 bases separating them. In nucleotides, the CDR3 is TGTGCCAGCAGGTTCAGCGGCAGGGTGGATGGCTACACCTTC. Translation: CASRFSGRVDGYTF.

The rearrangement joins TRBV11-2 to TRBJ1-6; D unresolved. Trimming stripped 2 bases from V and 8 bases from J, with 16 bases between. From germline, CDR1 is SGHAT and CDR2 FQNNGV. The CDR3 consists of 16 residues. The CDR3 loop reads CASSLYIVRVDSPLHF. The CDR3 nucleotides are TGTGCCAGCAGCTTATACATCGTACGGGTAGATTCACCCCTCCACTTT.

The chain joins TRBV18 to TRBJ2-7, with 7 bases matching TRBD2. The CDR3 loop spans 14 amino acids. Trimming cost V 1 base and J 5 bases; bases outside gene matches: 5. Germline lookup yields CDR1 KGHSH and CDR2 LQKENI. The CDR3 nucleotides read TGTGCCAGCTCACCACAGCGGGGATTCCACGAGCAGTACTTC. Amino acid sequence: CASSPQRGFHEQYF.

This clone showed up just once. CDR3 residues: CASSLLGGGPSYEQYF. CDR3 in DNA: TGTGCCAGCAGCTTGTTGGGGGGGGGCCCTTCCTACGAGCAGTACTTC. J is TRBJ2-7 and V is TRBV5-4, with D perhaps TRBD2 (7 bases). This CDR3 region has 16 residues. Germline V gene lookup returns CDR1 SGHNT and CDR2 YYREEE (reference sequence). Trimming pared 1 base from V and 1 base from J, leaving 15 bases between.

The CDR3 protein is CASSPWGKETQYF. The CDR3 nucleotides read TGTGCCAGCAGCCCGTGGGGCAAAGAGACCCAGTACTTC. The V gene is TRBV7-3, the J gene TRBJ2-5, with a tentative D call TRBD1 (5 bases). V was shortened by 5 bases and J by 3 bases, with 10 bases between the two germline ends. CDR1 and CDR2 (germline): SGHTA, FQGTGA. This CDR3 comprises 13 residues.

V usage is TRBV5-1 and J usage is TRBJ2-3; no clear D. This CDR3 comprises 15 residues. V shed 0 bases and J shed 2 bases, with 10 bases lying between them. The germline V gene has CDR1 SGHRS and CDR2 YFSETQ. As DNA, the CDR3 is TGCGCCAGCAGCTTGGTCCCGGGTTCCACAGATACGCAGTATTTT. It yields the protein CASSLVPGSTDTQYF.

The CDR3 is CASSESLGQGRAGELFF. CDR3 nucleotide sequence: TGTGCCAGCAGTGAGAGCCTGGGACAGGGTAGGGCCGGGGAGCTGTTTTTT. This chain joins TRBV2 and TRBJ2-2; 9 bases line up with TRBD1. The V and J ends lost 3 bases and 6 bases, in that order; junction bases with no gene match: 11. The V gene's germline CDR1 is SNHLY and CDR2 FYNNEI. The CDR3 totals 17 residues.

The chain is built from TRBV9 and TRBJ1-4; D perhaps matches TRBD1 (5 bases). CDR3 size: 15 residues. CDR1 and CDR2 (germline): SGDLS, YYNGEE. The ends were cut back, 0 bases at V and 8 bases at J, with 14 bases in the middle. This chain's CDR3 is CASSVGDGEVEKLFF. CDR3 in DNA: TGTGCCAGCAGCGTAGGGGACGGAGAGGTCGAAAAACTGTTTTTT. The variable domain in full, completed from reference TRBV9 and TRBJ1-4, reads DSGVTQTPKHLITATGQRVTLRCSPRSGDLSVYWYQQSLDQGLQFLIQYYNGEERAKGNILERFSAQQFPDLHSELNLSSLELGDSALYFCASSVGDGEVEKLFFGSGTQLSVL.

The chain employs TRBV5-4 and TRBJ1-1, with D maybe TRBD1 (5 bases). This CDR3 spans 13 amino acids. Germline V gene data show CDR1 as SGHNT and CDR2 as YYREEE (reference sequence). V lost 4 bases and J lost 5, with 12 bases in between. CDR3 sequence reads: CASSIQGETEAFF. The CDR3, as DNA: TGTGCCAGCAGCATTCAGGGCGAAACTGAAGCTTTCTTT. Full variable domain (remainder filled in from reference TRBV5-4 and TRBJ1-1): ETGVTQSPTHLIKTRGQQVTLRCSSQSGHNTVSWYQQALGQGPQFIFQYYREEENGRGNFPPRFSGLQFPNYSSELNVNALELDDSALYLCASSIQGETEAFFGQGTRLTVV.

This sequence joins TRBV19 and TRBJ2-1; weak D call: TRBD1 (6 bases). This CDR3 is built from 13 residues. Germline V gene data show CDR1 as LNHDA and CDR2 as SQIVND (reference sequence). The ends were cut back, 10 bases at V and 5 bases at J, with 15 bases in the middle. The CDR3 DNA reads TGTGCCACCGCTATGAACAGGGACAATGAGCAGTTCTTC. Encoded protein: CATAMNRDNEQFF.

The V gene is TRBV27, the J gene TRBJ1-6; D unclear. The germline CDR1 and CDR2 sequences are MNHEY and SMNVEV (reference sequence). The CDR3 sequence is 14 residues long. With 4 bases removed from V and 10 bases from J, the gap between germline ends came to 14 bases. The CDR3 loop reads CASSYLGSGSPLHF. CDR3 DNA sequence: TGTGCCAGCAGTTACTTGGGGAGTGGGTCACCCCTCCACTTT.

Here the CDR3 DNA reads TGTGCCAGCAGCTTAGCGGCCAGTGGAGTGTACGAGCAGTACTTC. Protein sequence: CASSLAASGVYEQYF. The V call is TRBV7-9, the J call TRBJ2-7; the D is unclear. The ends were cut back, 0 bases at V and 4 bases at J, with 13 bases in the middle. The CDR3 runs 15 residues. From germline, CDR1 is SEHNR and CDR2 FQNEAQ (reference sequence).

V and J are TRBV13 and TRBJ2-7; 7 bases are a match to TRBD1. J was trimmed by 1 base and V by 6 bases; bases with no gene match: 3. This CDR3 is built from 13 residues. The germline gives CDR1 PRHDT, CDR2 FYEKMQ (reference sequence). DNA for the CDR3: TGTGCCAGCAGTAGGGGACAGTCCTACGAGCAGTACTTC. Amino acids: CASSRGQSYEQYF. Supplemented by reference TRBV13 and TRBJ2-7, the full variable domain reads AAGVIQSPRHLIKEKRETATLKCYPIPRHDTVYWYQQGPGQDPQFLISFYEKMQSDKGSIPDRFSAQQFSDYHSELNMSSLELGDSALYFCASSRGQSYEQYFGPGTRLTVT.

In this sample, this clone turned up once. This chain links TRBV28 with TRBJ1-5; D not resolved. With 3 bases removed from V and 0 bases from J, the gap between germline ends came to 6 bases. From germline, CDR1 is MDHEN and CDR2 SYDVKM. The CDR3 extends over 14 amino acids. In nucleotides, the CDR3 is TGTGCCAGCAGTTTCGCGGTTAGCAATCAGCCCCAGCATTTT. Its protein is CASSFAVSNQPQHF.

The rearrangement uses TRBV7-9 and TRBJ1-2; the D gene is possibly TRBD1 (5 bases). Between the trimmed V and J ends, which lost 5 bases and 4 bases, there was a span of 14 bases. This CDR3 has 14 amino acids. Germline V CDR1 and CDR2: SEHNR, FQNEAQ (reference sequence). The CDR3 region is CASSPGGFGYGYTF. CDR3 sequence (DNA): TGTGCCAGCAGCCCCGGGGGGTTCGGCTATGGCTACACCTTC.

The chain recombines TRBV27 with TRBJ2-3; TRBD1 matches at 12 bases. Germline assignment: CDR1 MNHEY and CDR2 SMNVEV (reference sequence). V shed 3 bases, J shed 4 bases, and the junction held 8 bases outside the gene matches. The CDR3 has 17 residues. The CDR3 DNA is TGTGCCAGCAGTTTCGCCGGGACAGGGGGCACCGCAGATACGCAGTATTTT. It encodes CASSFAGTGGTADTQYF.

The sample holds one count of this clone. The V gene is TRBV6-5, the J gene TRBJ2-5; a possible D gene is TRBD2 (6 bases). The CDR3 covers 14 residues. The germline V and J ends were trimmed by 0 bases and 7 bases, with 12 bases remaining between them. Germline V gene lookup returns CDR1 MNHEY and CDR2 SVGAGI. CDR3 bases: TGTGCCAGCAGTTACTCGACGGCGGGGCTGACCCAGTACTTC. It codes for CASSYSTAGLTQYF.

This rearrangement joins TRBV11-2 to TRBJ2-3; possible D gene TRBD2, 6 bases. Looked up from germline, CDR1 is SGHAT and CDR2 is FQNNGV. The CDR3 contains 15 residues. V shed 1 base and J shed 0 bases, with 8 bases lying between them. CDR3 nucleotide sequence: TGTGCCAGCAGCTTAGTGCGGGGCAGCACAGATACGCAGTATTTT. Translated: CASSLVRGSTDTQYF.

V usage is TRBV18 and J usage is TRBJ2-3; D may be TRBD1 or TRBD2 (6 bases each). CDR1 is KGHSH and CDR2 is LQKENI in the germline V gene. The CDR3 has 16 residues. Trimming took off 3 bases at V and 0 bases at J, with 13 bases between the two ends. The CDR3 nucleotides read TGTGCCAGCTCACCGCCGGGGGCCTACAGCACAGATACGCAGTATTTT. Translating it yields CASSPPGAYSTDTQYF.

The genes are TRBV19 and TRBJ1-2; maybe TRBD1 (6 bases). The CDR3 spans 15 residues. With 3 bases removed from V and 2 bases from J, the gap between germline ends came to 13 bases. The germline V gene has CDR1 LNHDA and CDR2 SQIVND (reference sequence). CDR3 protein: CASSITGSWNYGYTF. In nucleotides, the CDR3 is TGTGCCAGTAGTATTACAGGGTCGTGGAACTATGGCTACACCTTC.